Detailed here is one TCR beta chain. Deletions cut 1 base from V and 6 bases from J, with 13 bases between. The CDR3 extends over 14 amino acids. The germline CDR1 and CDR2 sequences are LGHNA and YSLEER. Some clones are missing from TCRdb's copy, which holds only in-frame ones; the method was immunoSEQ multiplex PCR. The sample yields some 230,000 clones, 75% to 85% seen once. This sample was taken from a study of blood T cell repertoires in COVID-19. The chain links TRBV4-3 to TRBJ2-7, with D tentatively TRBD2 (6 bases). Material for sequencing was peripheral blood. The clonotype originates from an elderly woman with COVID-19, enrolled during active disease. CDR3 sequence: CASSQGYGSFEQYF. CDR3 nucleotides: TGCGCCAGCAGCCAAGGGTACGGGAGTTTCGAGCAGTACTTC.